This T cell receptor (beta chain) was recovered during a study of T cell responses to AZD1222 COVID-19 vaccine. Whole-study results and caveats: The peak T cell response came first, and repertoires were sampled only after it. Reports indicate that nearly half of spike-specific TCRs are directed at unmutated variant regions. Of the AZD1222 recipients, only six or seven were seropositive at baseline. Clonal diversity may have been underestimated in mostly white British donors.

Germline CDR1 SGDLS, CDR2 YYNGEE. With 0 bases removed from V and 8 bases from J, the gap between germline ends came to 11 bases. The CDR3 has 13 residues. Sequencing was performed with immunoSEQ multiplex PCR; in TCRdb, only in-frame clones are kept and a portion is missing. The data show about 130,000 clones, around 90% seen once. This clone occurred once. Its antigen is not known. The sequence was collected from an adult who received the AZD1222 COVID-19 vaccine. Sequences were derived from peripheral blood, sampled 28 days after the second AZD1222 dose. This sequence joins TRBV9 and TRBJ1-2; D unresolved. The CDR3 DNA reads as TGTGCCAGCAGCGTAGCTACGGCCGGGGGCTACACCTTC. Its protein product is CASSVATAGGYTF.